The entry below describes one TCR beta chain. The antigen is not known. Looked up from germline, CDR1 is SQVTM and CDR2 is ANQGSEA. Trimming shortened V by 3 bases and J by 3 bases, and 8 bases separated the two germline ends. CDR3 size: 13 residues. This sample was taken from a study of CD8 T cell repertoires and HIV-1 epitope variants. At the level of the study: Tested: three Gag epitope families, Nef HW9 and YT9.

The repertoire was sequenced with immunoSEQ multiplex PCR; TCRdb's copy has only in-frame clones and lacks some. The repertoire consists of approximately 5,200 clones, with around two thirds occurring once and the leading ten covering approximately 40%. J is TRBJ1-4 and V is TRBV29-1; D gene uncertain. The TCR was taken from a male donor with HIV. Sequenced: cultured CD8+ T cells derived from PBMCs. In DNA form, the CDR3 reads TGCAGCGTTGAGGGAGACTCTAATGAAAAACTGTTTTTT. Protein sequence: CSVEGDSNEKLFF.